The rows below give T cell receptor beta chains drawn from one sample of a study of cytomegalovirus exposure and HLA in healthy donors. Assay: immunoSEQ multiplex PCR; the TCRdb copy retains only in-frame clones and omits some. Of 110,000 to 150,000 clones in the sample, about 95% were seen once. Sequences were obtained from PBMCs. These receptor sequences come from a man aged 18 to 29 in good health and CMV-seropositive. CDR3s include the opening cysteine and the closing phenylalanine or tryptophan. Each record gives: V gene, D gene, J gene, CDR3 protein, CDR3 DNA. D genes are given only for firm matches.

TRBV5-1	.	TRBJ2-1	CASSLVTGRPNEQFF	TGCGCCAGCAGCTTGGTCACAGGGCGTCCCAATGAGCAGTTCTTC
TRBV10-3	.	TRBJ2-2	CAISGVVHGELFF	TGTGCCATCAGCGGGGTCGTGCACGGGGAGCTGTTTTTT
TRBV5-1	TRBD2	TRBJ2-3	CASSLTSGTWGNTQYF	TGCGCCAGCAGCTTGACTAGCGGGACCTGGGGAAATACGCAGTATTTT
TRBV5-1	.	TRBJ1-2	CASSVDIVGYTF	TGCGCCAGCAGCGTCGACATTGTGGGCTACACCTTC
TRBV5-1	.	TRBJ2-3	CASSWAGKDTQYF	TGCGCCAGCAGCTGGGCGGGAAAAGATACGCAGTATTTT
TRBV6-1	.	TRBJ2-4	CASSDPGVVIQYF	TGTGCCAGCAGTGATCCAGGGGTGGTCATTCAGTACTTC
TRBV28	.	TRBJ2-7	CASSLLFGGDLYSEQYF	TGTGCCAGCAGTTTATTATTCGGGGGTGACCTTTACTCCGAGCAGTACTTC
TRBV6-1	.	TRBJ2-5	CASSAGTETQYF	TGTGCCAGCAGTGCCGGGACTGAGACCCAGTACTTC
TRBV7-9	.	TRBJ1-2	CASSLGRGDYGYTF	TGTGCCAGCAGCTTAGGTAGGGGTGACTATGGCTACACCTTC
TRBV4-1	.	TRBJ1-6	CASSQDGGRASPLHF	TGCGCCAGCAGCCAAGACGGTGGCAGGGCTTCACCCCTCCACTTT
TRBV6-1	TRBD1	TRBJ2-7	CASNRRDSTYEQYF	TGTGCCAGCAACCGCCGGGACAGCACCTACGAGCAGTACTTC
TRBV5-1	.	TRBJ1-1	CASSVGLRGLNTEAFF	TGCGCCAGCAGCGTCGGACTCAGGGGCCTTAACACTGAAGCTTTCTTT
TRBV19	.	TRBJ2-7	CASSSGQGLYYEQYF	TGTGCCAGTAGTTCCGGGCAGGGGCTCTACTACGAGCAGTACTTC
TRBV5-6	TRBD2	TRBJ2-1	CASSFGLAGILQFF	TGTGCCAGCAGCTTCGGACTAGCGGGCATCCTGCAGTTCTTC
TRBV29-1	.	TRBJ1-2	CSVRERGYTF	TGCAGCGTGCGCGAGCGGGGCTACACCTTC
TRBV7-9	.	TRBJ2-1	CASSLGPAGTFF	TGTGCCAGCAGCTTAGGACCTGCGGGCACGTTCTTC
TRBV6-5	.	TRBJ2-1	CASSYSNGEILMKFF	TGTGCCAGCAGTTACTCCAATGGGGAGATCCTCATGAAGTTCTTC
TRBV9	TRBD1	TRBJ1-3	CASRHLGDRGGNTIYF	TGTGCCAGCCGCCATCTTGGGGACAGGGGGGGAAACACCATATATTTT
TRBV2	TRBD1	TRBJ1-2	CASSVTGDYGYTF	TGTGCCAGCAGTGTGACAGGGGACTATGGCTACACCTTC
TRBV10-3	.	TRBJ1-2	CAISPQGNYGYTF	TGTGCCATCAGTCCCCAGGGAAACTATGGCTACACCTTC
TRBV5-1	.	TRBJ2-6	CASSSPIARASRSGANVLTF	TGCGCCAGCAGCTCCCCGATCGCCAGGGCCTCCCGCTCTGGGGCCAACGTCCTGACTTTC
TRBV13	TRBD1	TRBJ2-7	CASSPPGTGQGNEQYF	TGTGCCAGCAGCCCCCCGGGGACAGGGCAAGGGAACGAGCAGTACTTC
TRBV6-5	.	TRBJ1-5	CASIKYLGGQPQHF	TGTGCCAGCATTAAGTACCTGGGGGGGCAGCCCCAGCATTTT
TRBV4-1	TRBD1	TRBJ1-2	CASSWPRGQGNYGYTF	TGCGCCAGCAGTTGGCCCCGGGGACAGGGGAACTATGGCTACACCTTC
TRBV6-1	.	TRBJ2-7	CASREGAYEQYF	TGTGCCAGCAGGGAGGGAGCCTACGAGCAGTACTTC